The entry below describes one T cell receptor beta chain. This sample was taken from a study of shared clonotypes between healthy human individuals. All donors were healthy HIV-negative adults lacking recent acute infections or vaccinations. Samples underwent the assay at deep level. The team ran DNA from unsorted PBMCs on ten immunoSEQ deep assay plates for sequencing. Sequencing was performed with immunoSEQ multiplex PCR; in TCRdb, only in-frame clones are kept and a portion is missing. The table has about 480,000 clones, 79% seen once; the top ten hold around 13%. This CDR3 has 18 amino acids. V was cut by 2 bases and J by 0 bases, with 17 bases left in between. CDR1 and CDR2 (germline): MNHEY, SMNVEV (reference sequence).

The TCR originated in a woman aged 35 to 49 in good health. Some clones in this sample may be carry-over from other donors' samples. Sequenced: PBMCs. V and J are TRBV27 and TRBJ2-1; D is unclear. CDR3 region: CASSLRGLRLSSYNEQFF. CDR3 DNA: TGTGCCAGCAGTTTACGCGGCCTGCGTCTTAGCTCCTACAATGAGCAGTTCTTC.